This is a list of T cell receptor beta chains from one sample in a study of identical twins. TCRdb re-derived calls from the 5' RACE reads in MiXCR, one entry per CDR3 protein. Of 520,000 or so distinct CDR3 sequences in the sample, approximately 22% were seen once. These sequences were also reported in another study, on T cells expressing NK-cell markers.

The sample consisted of CD4+ T cells sorted from blood. These receptors came from a woman between 18 and 29 years old in good health. Each CDR3 is given with its conserved first and last residue.

CDR3 length: 14
J gene: TRBJ2-1
V gene: TRBV24-1
CDR3 protein: CATSGSTPYNEQFF

CDR3 length: 16
J gene: TRBJ1-3
V gene: TRBV5-5
CDR3 protein: CASSPGQGVGGNTIYF

CDR3 length: 14
J gene: TRBJ2-3
V gene: TRBV7-2
CDR3 protein: CASSATRKADTQYF

CDR3 length: 11
J gene: TRBJ2-2
V gene: TRBV29-1
CDR3 protein: CSVAAAGELFF

CDR3 length: 14
J gene: TRBJ2-7
V gene: TRBV20-1
CDR3 protein: CSARDLVDTYEQYF

CDR3 length: 22
J gene: TRBJ2-1
V gene: TRBV20-1
CDR3 protein: CSARGFPVYGTSDMSSYNEQFF

CDR3 length: 15
J gene: TRBJ2-5
V gene: TRBV30
CDR3 protein: CAWSRRGSYQETQYF

CDR3 length: 16
J gene: TRBJ1-2
V gene: TRBV29-1
CDR3 protein: CSVEPLGQLGGYGYTF

CDR3 length: 14
J gene: TRBJ1-1
V gene: TRBV18
CDR3 protein: CASSQTIGTLEAFF

CDR3 length: 10
J gene: TRBJ2-1
V gene: TRBV20-1
CDR3 protein: CSVRSHEQFF

CDR3 length: 17
J gene: TRBJ2-2
V gene: TRBV6-1
CDR3 protein: CASSSPGLAVNTGELFF

CDR3 length: 12
J gene: TRBJ2-5
V gene: TRBV29-1
CDR3 protein: CSVGGPWETQYF

CDR3 length: 18
J gene: TRBJ2-3
V gene: TRBV4-2
CDR3 protein: CASSQEIAGGPRRDTQYF

CDR3 length: 18
J gene: TRBJ2-5
V gene: TRBV7-6
CDR3 protein: CASSTGLAGEFLDETQYF

CDR3 length: 13
J gene: TRBJ1-5
V gene: TRBV20-1
CDR3 protein: CSARGDRDQPQHF

CDR3 length: 12
J gene: TRBJ1-1
V gene: TRBV10-3
CDR3 protein: CAIRQGVSEAFF

CDR3 length: 14
J gene: TRBJ2-1
V gene: TRBV12-3/TRBV12-4
CDR3 protein: CASSLDPGYNEQFF

CDR3 length: 13
J gene: TRBJ1-1
V gene: TRBV15
CDR3 protein: CATSPRSQGAAFF

CDR3 length: 16
J gene: TRBJ2-7
V gene: TRBV3-1
CDR3 protein: CASSHHLAGAHIQQYF

CDR3 length: 14
J gene: TRBJ2-1
V gene: TRBV10-3
CDR3 protein: CASYDLSERNEQFF

CDR3 length: 15
J gene: TRBJ2-5
V gene: TRBV7-2
CDR3 protein: CASSLGLGGDETQYF

CDR3 length: 14
J gene: TRBJ2-2
V gene: TRBV20-1
CDR3 protein: CSAPRGGGTGELFF

CDR3 length: 12
J gene: TRBJ1-4
V gene: TRBV11-2
CDR3 protein: CASSPDSARLFF

CDR3 length: 14
J gene: TRBJ1-6
V gene: TRBV7-2
CDR3 protein: CASSLLQLVTPLHF

CDR3 length: 17
J gene: TRBJ2-7
V gene: TRBV6-5
CDR3 protein: CASSYTAAGVSSYEQYF

CDR3 length: 15
J gene: TRBJ2-3
V gene: TRBV20-1
CDR3 protein: CSASFQRTSTDTQYF

CDR3 length: 13
J gene: TRBJ2-7
V gene: TRBV20-1
CDR3 protein: CSARFSGIYEQYF

CDR3 length: 14
J gene: TRBJ2-2
V gene: TRBV5-1
CDR3 protein: CASSGTGFAGELFF

CDR3 length: 13
J gene: TRBJ1-1
V gene: TRBV20-1
CDR3 protein: CSATGTYNTEAFF

CDR3 length: 17
J gene: TRBJ2-3
V gene: TRBV12-3/TRBV12-4
CDR3 protein: CASSLALWTGPTDTQYF

CDR3 length: 13
J gene: TRBJ2-1
V gene: TRBV18
CDR3 protein: CASHRAGGNEQFF

CDR3 length: 16
J gene: TRBJ2-5
V gene: TRBV7-2
CDR3 protein: CASSLGYLGVQETQYF

CDR3 length: 13
J gene: TRBJ1-5
V gene: TRBV27
CDR3 protein: CASSRNSNQPQHF

CDR3 length: 13
J gene: TRBJ2-1
V gene: TRBV7-2
CDR3 protein: CASSKELANEQFF

CDR3 length: 15
J gene: TRBJ2-1
V gene: TRBV4-3
CDR3 protein: CASSKLAGGADEQFF

CDR3 length: 20
J gene: TRBJ2-2
V gene: TRBV11-1
CDR3 protein: CASRNNPGRRGSPATGELFF

CDR3 length: 14
J gene: TRBJ2-7
V gene: TRBV10-3
CDR3 protein: CAISGPSGGYEQYF

CDR3 length: 17
J gene: TRBJ2-5
V gene: TRBV20-1
CDR3 protein: CSARGPGTSSFSETQYF

CDR3 length: 11
J gene: TRBJ2-5
V gene: TRBV20-1
CDR3 protein: CSANGGETQYF

CDR3 length: 13
J gene: TRBJ1-1
V gene: TRBV3-1
CDR3 protein: CASSQVADTEAFF

CDR3 length: 16
J gene: TRBJ2-4
V gene: TRBV10-2
CDR3 protein: CASSEAGSVAKNIQYF

CDR3 length: 14
J gene: TRBJ2-3
V gene: TRBV5-4
CDR3 protein: CASSPDYSTDTQYF

CDR3 length: 13
J gene: TRBJ2-7
V gene: TRBV20-1
CDR3 protein: CSAARTGNYEQYF

CDR3 length: 16
J gene: TRBJ2-7
V gene: TRBV5-1
CDR3 protein: CASSLATSGSPYEQYF

CDR3 length: 15
J gene: TRBJ1-6
V gene: TRBV6-5
CDR3 protein: CASSYSKQSPSPLHF